These 10 T cell receptor beta chains were all obtained from the same sample, sequenced in a study of OX40 agonist ivuxolimab in advanced cancers. Only in-frame clones appear in the TCRdb table, and some are missing; sequencing was by immunoSEQ multiplex PCR. Here the sample spans 55,000 to 80,000 clones, roughly 86% being singletons. The sample consisted of CD4+ or CD8+ T cells sorted from blood, taken in a trial of the OX40 agonist ivuxolimab. The source of these receptors is an adult with an advanced solid tumor such as melanoma, head and neck, liver or kidney cancer.

The CDR3 nucleotides are TGCGCCAGCAGCGAAAACCTTCAGAGCACAGATACGCAGTATTTT. This encodes CASSENLQSTDTQYF. The chain uses TRBV5-1 and TRBJ2-3; D is undetermined. Germline V gives CDR1 SGHRS, CDR2 YFSETQ. V was trimmed by 4 bases and J by 0 bases, leaving 12 bases between them. This CDR3 comprises 15 residues.

The V and J genes are TRBV28 and TRBJ1-2; D is unclear. The germline V gene encodes CDR1 MDHEN and CDR2 SYDVKM. Trimming removed 2 bases at V and 4 bases at J, with 11 bases between. The CDR3 has 14 residues. In DNA form, the CDR3 reads TGTGCCAGCAGTTTAAGGAGTCCGGGCTATGGCTACACCTTC. Translation: CASSLRSPGYGYTF.

The V gene is TRBV18, the J gene TRBJ2-7, with D uncertain. The CDR3 length is 13 residues. CDR1 KGHSH and CDR2 LQKENI come from the germline V gene. Trimming removed 1 base at V and 0 bases at J, with 4 bases between. CDR3 residues: CASSPRGSYEQYF. In DNA, the CDR3 is TGTGCCAGCTCACCACGGGGCTCCTACGAGCAGTACTTC.

The CDR3 coding sequence is TGTGCCAGTAGCCCCAAGGCGGGGTCTGGGGCCAACGTCCTGACTTTC. Amino acids: CASSPKAGSGANVLTF. The chain employs TRBV19 and TRBJ2-6; D is perhaps TRBD2 (6 bases). V lost 6 bases and J lost 1, with 13 bases in between. CDR1 and CDR2 from the germline V gene are LNHDA and SQIVND (reference sequence). This CDR3 is built from 16 residues.

This clone was seen a single time. J is TRBJ2-5 and V is TRBV5-1; D gene uncertain. This CDR3 is 14 amino acids long. V was shortened by 2 bases and J by 4 bases, with 12 bases between the two germline ends. Germline V CDR1 and CDR2: SGHRS, YFSETQ. In DNA, the CDR3 is TGCGCCAGCAGCTTTTCGCGGTATGGAGAGACCCAGTACTTC. Translation gives CASSFSRYGETQYF.

The rearrangement joins TRBV29-1 to TRBJ1-6; no firm D call. Germline V lookup: CDR1 SQVTM, CDR2 ANQGSEA. This CDR3 comprises 13 residues. Trimming stripped 4 bases from V and 7 bases from J, with 11 bases between. The CDR3 nucleotides are TGCAGCGTTGTTGAGACAAGCAATTCACCCCTCCACTTT. This sequence encodes CSVVETSNSPLHF. The full variable domain, rest sourced from reference TRBV29-1 and TRBJ1-6, is SAVISQKPSRDICQRGTSLTIQCQVDSQVTMMFWYRQQPGQSLTLIATANQGSEATYESGFVIDKFPISRPNLTFSTLTVSNMSPEDSSIYLCSVVETSNSPLHFGNGTRLTVT.

In DNA, the CDR3 is TGTGCCAGCAGCTTAGGGGACTCCACAGATACGCAGTATTTT. Translated: CASSLGDSTDTQYF. This chain connects TRBV5-4 to TRBJ2-3; D is perhaps TRBD2 (6 bases). Germline V gene data show CDR1 as SGHNT and CDR2 as YYREEE (reference sequence). This CDR3 comprises 14 residues. The ends were cut back, 2 bases at V and 2 bases at J, with 9 bases in the middle.

J is TRBJ2-3 and V is TRBV7-3, with D possibly being TRBD1 (6 bases). V lost 1 base, J lost 6 bases, and 8 bases lay in between. Germline values: CDR1 SGHTA, CDR2 FQGTGA. The CDR3 is 13 residues long. DNA for the CDR3: TGTGCCAGCAGCTTAAAAAGGGGGGATACGCAGTATTTT. Protein: CASSLKRGDTQYF. The whole variable domain, filled in from reference TRBV7-3 and TRBJ2-3, reads GAGVSQTPSNKVTEKGKYVELRCDPISGHTALYWYRQSLGQGPEFLIYFQGTGAADDSGLPNDRFFAVRPEGSVSTLKIQRTERGDSAVYLCASSLKRGDTQYFGPGTRLTVL.

The V gene is TRBV6-5, the J gene TRBJ1-1; weak D call: TRBD1 (6 bases). The V gene's germline CDR1 is MNHEY and CDR2 SVGAGI. V lost 4 bases and J 4 bases, leaving 19 bases between the germline ends. CDR3 length: 16 residues. CDR3 DNA: TGTGCCAGCAGTTCCGAGGGGCGCAGGGGAGGCACTGAAGCTTTCTTT. Protein sequence: CASSSEGRRGGTEAFF.

The chain uses TRBV4-2 and TRBJ2-7, with 8 positions matching TRBD1. The CDR3 totals 14 residues. CDR1 is LGHNA, CDR2 YNFKEQ, per germline. V lost 3 bases, J lost 3 bases, and 4 bases stayed unmatched. CDR3 region: CASSHLTGVYEQYF. As DNA, the CDR3 is TGTGCCAGCAGCCATCTGACAGGGGTCTACGAGCAGTACTTC.